The rows below give T cell receptor beta chains drawn from one sample of a study of vaccination and CD4 T cells after COVID-19. Via MiXCR, TCRdb re-called the PCR reads, giving one row per CDR3 protein. The repertoire holds more than 12,000 distinct CDR3 sequences, with 20% to 25% as singletons. No antigen is known for these receptors. Sequencing was performed on CD4+ T cells from blood, cultured in vitro, taken before SARS-CoV-2 vaccination. These receptors all come from a human donor who received a COVID-19 vaccine. The CDR3 runs from the conserved cysteine through the conserved F or W. The D gene is left open where the match is weak. Size is omitted from some rows. Given values are once, few, many or a class for expanded clones.

>TRBV7-9|-|TRBJ2-7|few
CASSTSPYEQYF
TGTGCCAGCAGCACAAGTCCCTACGAGCAGTACTTC
>TRBV7-2|-|TRBJ2-2|-
CASSRRPGDITGELFF
TGTGCCAGCAGCCGCCGTCCTGGGGACATCACCGGGGAGCTGTTTTTT
>TRBV24-1|-|TRBJ2-3|few
CATSDPFGSADRPTDTQYF
TGTGCCACCAGTGACCCCTTTGGGTCGGCGGACAGACCCACAGATACGCAGTATTTT
>TRBV5-1|-|TRBJ1-2|-
CASSLGPREGSYGYTF
TGCGCCAGCAGCTTAGGTCCGCGGGAGGGAAGCTATGGCTACACCTTC
>TRBV12-3/TRBV12-4|TRBD1|TRBJ1-3|few
CASRWTGSGNTIYF
TGTGCCAGCAGGTGGACAGGGTCTGGAAACACCATATATTTT
>TRBV10-1|-|TRBJ2-7|medium-sized
CASSARGTPSSEQYF
TGCGCCAGCAGTGCCCGGGGCACACCCTCCTCCGAGCAGTACTTC
>TRBV19|TRBD1|TRBJ1-2|few
CASSITGGLNYGYTF
TGTGCCAGTAGTATAACAGGGGGCTTGAACTATGGCTACACCTTC
>TRBV21-1|-|TRBJ2-5|few
CASSEPERTGGETQYF
TGTGCCAGCAGCGAGCCCGAGCGGACAGGGGGGGAGACCCAGTACTTC
>TRBV30|-|TRBJ1-2|few
CAWNPAGGKNYGYTF
TGTGCCTGGAACCCCGCCGGAGGGAAGAACTATGGCTACACCTTC
>TRBV20-1|-|TRBJ2-1|few
CSAWRPSSYNEQFF
TGCAGTGCTTGGAGACCGTCTTCCTACAATGAGCAGTTCTTC
>TRBV18|-|TRBJ1-2|-
CASSPRPNYGYTF
TGTGCCAGCTCACCACGGCCAAACTATGGCTACACCTTC
>TRBV27|-|TRBJ2-7|-
CASILNPSYEQYF
TGTGCCAGCATCCTAAACCCCTCCTACGAGCAGTACTTC
>TRBV24-1|-|TRBJ1-1|medium-sized
CATRAASDGTYTEAFF
TGTGCCACCAGGGCGGCCTCGGACGGGACGTACACTGAAGCTTTCTTT
>TRBV6-1|TRBD1|TRBJ1-6|few
CASNPAMLRDRYYNSPLHF
TGTGCCAGCAATCCCGCAATGCTCCGGGACAGATACTATAATTCACCCCTCCACTTT
>TRBV5-5|TRBD1|TRBJ2-7|few
CASSPRQGFSYEQYF
TGTGCCAGCAGCCCCCGACAGGGATTTTCCTACGAGCAGTACTTC
>TRBV10-3|-|TRBJ2-1|-
CAISEPGLPEQFF
TGTGCCATCAGTGAGCCGGGACTCCCAGAGCAGTTCTTC
>TRBV7-5|-|TRBJ2-7|few
CISVSEAYRGLFYEQYF
-
>TRBV20-1|TRBD2|TRBJ2-5|-
CSARDLAGGILLQETQYF
TGCAGTGCTAGAGATCTAGCGGGGGGCATACTTTTACAAGAGACCCAGTACTTC
>TRBV12-3/TRBV12-4|TRBD1|TRBJ2-3|-
CASSFGTGARDTQYF
TGTGCCAGCAGTTTTGGGACAGGGGCGAGGGATACGCAGTATTTT
>TRBV7-2|-|TRBJ2-7|-
CASSLGGTGTSYEQYF
TGTGCCAGCAGCTTAGGCGGTACTGGAACATCCTACGAGCAGTACTTC
>TRBV5-1|TRBD2|TRBJ2-5|-
CASSPGLAGGQETQYF
TGCGCCAGCAGCCCGGGACTAGCGGGGGGACAAGAGACCCAGTACTTC
>TRBV7-6|TRBD1|TRBJ2-5|large
CASSKDRVETQYF
TGTGCCAGCAGTAAAGACAGGGTTGAGACCCAGTACTTC
>TRBV6-2/TRBV6-3|TRBD2|TRBJ2-3|-
CASRTGTSGATDTQYF
TGTGCCAGCAGAACCGGGACTAGCGGGGCCACAGATACGCAGTATTTT
>TRBV20-1|-|TRBJ1-5|few
CSARIPDPSGGNQPQHF
TGCAGTGCTAGGATACCGGATCCCTCCGGGGGCAATCAGCCCCAGCATTTT
>TRBV5-1|-|TRBJ1-1|few
CASSTVGIAEAFF
TGCGCCAGCAGCACCGTAGGGATTGCTGAAGCTTTCTTT
>TRBV2|-|TRBJ1-1|few
CASTSVNLRAFF
TGTGCCAGCACTTCAGTCAACCTGCGAGCTTTCTTT
>TRBV19|-|TRBJ1-2|few
CASSRTAIYGYTF
TGTGCCAGTAGTAGAACAGCTATCTATGGCTACACCTTC
>TRBV5-1|TRBD1|TRBJ1-1|-
CASSPGQANTEAFF
TGCGCCAGCAGCCCCGGACAGGCGAACACTGAAGCTTTCTTT
>TRBV9|TRBD1|TRBJ2-7|-
CASSVGGQGNYEQYF
TGTGCCAGCAGCGTCGGAGGACAGGGAAACTACGAGCAGTACTTC
>TRBV6-1|TRBD1|TRBJ1-1|medium-sized
CASGHRGVPEAFF
TGTGCCAGCGGCCACAGGGGAGTACCTGAAGCTTTCTTT
>TRBV7-6|-|TRBJ2-5|few
CASSLAVSSLETQYF
TGTGCCAGCAGCTTAGCGGTGTCTTCTTTGGAGACCCAGTACTTC
>TRBV6-4|-|TRBJ2-3|-
CATRDGATDTQYF
TGTGCCACCAGGGACGGAGCCACAGATACGCAGTATTTT
>TRBV27|-|TRBJ2-1|few
CASSSSPRWGVINEQFF
TGTGCCAGCAGTTCCTCACCTCGCTGGGGCGTTATCAATGAGCAGTTCTTC
>TRBV2|-|TRBJ1-4|few
CASRGRATNEKLFF
TGTGCCAGCAGAGGGAGGGCAACTAATGAAAAACTGTTTTTT
>TRBV6-1|-|TRBJ2-3|few
CASSSGQPTDTQYF
TGTGCCAGCAGCTCGGGACAACCCACAGATACGCAGTATTTT
>TRBV18|TRBD1|TRBJ2-3|few
CASSPRTGGHVGTQYF
TGTGCCAGCTCACCCAGGACAGGGGGCCATGTTGGTACGCAGTATTTT
>TRBV7-9|TRBD1|TRBJ2-3|-
CAGSRQGASTDTQYF
TGTGCCGGCAGCCGACAGGGCGCTAGCACAGATACGCAGTATTTT
>TRBV7-2|-|TRBJ2-7|-
CASSLRGFSGDSYEQYF
TGTGCCAGCAGCTTAAGGGGGTTTAGTGGGGACTCCTACGAGCAGTACTTC
>TRBV6-1|-|TRBJ1-5|-
CASSESGGAQPQHF
TGTGCCAGCAGTGAATCTGGGGGAGCTCAGCCCCAGCATTTT
>TRBV18|-|TRBJ1-4|-
CASSPEARRSLGKLFF
TGTGCCAGCTCACCAGAGGCCCGAAGGTCCCTGGGAAAACTGTTTTTT
>TRBV5-6|-|TRBJ2-1|-
CASSLRLVRSYNEQFF
TGTGCCAGCAGCTTAAGACTAGTACGGTCCTACAATGAGCAGTTCTTC
>TRBV18|-|TRBJ1-5|few
CASKGDSNQPQHF
TGTGCCAGCAAAGGGGACAGCAATCAGCCCCAGCATTTT
>TRBV10-1|TRBD1|TRBJ2-7|-
CASSERTGTYEQYF
TGCGCCAGCAGTGAACGGACAGGTACCTACGAGCAGTACTTC
>TRBV12-3/TRBV12-4|-|TRBJ1-1|-
CASSHRTASGTEAFF
TGTGCCAGCAGTCATCGGACGGCCAGTGGCACTGAAGCTTTCTTT
>TRBV7-8|-|TRBJ1-1|few
CASSLLSGNTEAFF
TGTGCCAGCAGCTTACTCTCAGGGAACACTGAAGCTTTCTTT
>TRBV6-2/TRBV6-3|-|TRBJ2-2|few
CASRRGTGELFF
TGTGCCAGCAGGAGGGGCACCGGGGAGCTGTTTTTT
>TRBV5-1|-|TRBJ1-2|once
CASSLGDPYGYTF
TGCGCCAGCAGCTTGGGAGATCCCTATGGCTACACCTTC
>TRBV5-1|-|TRBJ2-2|-
CASSLGTVAGTTGELFF
TGCGCCAGCAGCCTCGGGACGGTAGCCGGGACGACCGGGGAGCTGTTTTTT
>TRBV11-2|-|TRBJ2-7|-
CASSLDPRRSIYEQYF
TGTGCCAGCAGCTTAGATCCGAGGAGGTCTATCTACGAGCAGTACTTC
>TRBV23-1|-|TRBJ2-7|-
CASSQSRGINSGLDYEQYF
TGCGCCAGCAGTCAATCGCGAGGGATAAACAGTGGGCTGGACTACGAGCAGTACTTC
>TRBV5-1|TRBD1|TRBJ1-1|-
CASSPSGTGVDTEAFF
TGCGCCAGCAGCCCATCCGGGACAGGGGTTGACACTGAAGCTTTCTTT
>TRBV20-1|TRBD2|TRBJ2-1|few
CSALRLAGGNEQFF
TGCAGTGCTCTCCGACTAGCGGGGGGCAATGAGCAGTTCTTC
>TRBV29-1|TRBD1|TRBJ1-1|-
CSVLPQGAENTEAFF
TGCAGCGTTCTTCCTCAGGGGGCTGAGAACACTGAAGCTTTCTTT
>TRBV7-9|-|TRBJ2-7|-
CASSLSRTYEQYF
TGTGCCAGCAGCTTGAGCAGGACCTACGAGCAGTACTTC
>TRBV4-2|TRBD2|TRBJ2-7|few
CASSLRGERGDSYEQYF
TGTGCCAGCAGCCTAAGGGGGGAGCGGGGGGACTCCTACGAGCAGTACTTC
>TRBV2|-|TRBJ2-5|few
CASSLHKTRRETQYF
TGTGCCAGCAGTCTGCACAAAACCCGTCGAGAGACCCAGTACTTC